The text below deals with one TCR beta chain. Its antigen is still unknown. Looked up from germline, CDR1 is LGHNA and CDR2 is YNFKEQ. V was pared by 2 bases and J by 0 bases, with 13 bases of the junction left unmatched. The CDR3 runs to 19 residues. These data belong to a study of T cells in Graves' hyperthyroidism and ophthalmopathy. Study observations and caveats: Blood samples included most of the expanded thyroid clonotypes exceeding 0.001.

There were TCR beta CDR3 regions amplified from RNA transcripts. In the first-round RT-PCR of the TCR CDR3, the HTBI primer set was used. TCRdb fed the multiplex PCR reads into MiXCR, producing one record per CDR3 protein. Of about 710,000 distinct CDR3 sequences listed, about 15% are singletons. Exclusion criteria comprised uncontrolled infection, other autoimmune disease, pregnancy or lactation. The rearrangement joins TRBV4-2 to TRBJ2-1; 7 bases are shared with TRBD2. Specimen: blood. The source is a man aged 18-30 years with Graves' hyperthyroidism. The CDR3: CASSQKGGTQRGSYNEQFF. Here the CDR3 DNA reads TGTGCCAGCAGCCAAAAGGGCGGAACCCAGCGGGGCTCCTACAATGAGCAGTTCTTC.